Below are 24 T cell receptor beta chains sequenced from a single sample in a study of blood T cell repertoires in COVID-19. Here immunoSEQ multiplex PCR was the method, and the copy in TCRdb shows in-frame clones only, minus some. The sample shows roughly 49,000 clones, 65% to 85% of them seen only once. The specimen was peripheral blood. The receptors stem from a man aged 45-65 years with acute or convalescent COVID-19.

For the CDR3, the DNA is TGTGCCAGCAGCCTATCTGGTAGCGGGAGGGCCGGGGAGCTGTTTTTT. Translation gives CASSLSGSGRAGELFF. The chain has TRBV11-3 and TRBJ2-2; 11 nucleotides match TRBD2. The CDR3 runs to 16 residues. Germline V gene data show CDR1 as SGHNT and CDR2 as YENEEA. V was clipped by 5 bases and J by 6 bases; unmatched bases: 8.

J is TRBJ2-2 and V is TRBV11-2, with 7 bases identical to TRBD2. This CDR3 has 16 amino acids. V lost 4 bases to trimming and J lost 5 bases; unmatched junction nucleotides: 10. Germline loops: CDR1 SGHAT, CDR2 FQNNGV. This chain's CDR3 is CASSSGLAAVTGELFF. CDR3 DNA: TGTGCCAGCAGCTCGGGGCTAGCGGCGGTTACCGGGGAGCTGTTTTTT.

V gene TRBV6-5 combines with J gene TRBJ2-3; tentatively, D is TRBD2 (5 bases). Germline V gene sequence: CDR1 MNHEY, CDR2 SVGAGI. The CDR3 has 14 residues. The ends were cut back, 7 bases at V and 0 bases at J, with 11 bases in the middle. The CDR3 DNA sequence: TGTGCCAGCACCCGGGAATGGAGCACAGATACGCAGTATTTT. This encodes CASTREWSTDTQYF.

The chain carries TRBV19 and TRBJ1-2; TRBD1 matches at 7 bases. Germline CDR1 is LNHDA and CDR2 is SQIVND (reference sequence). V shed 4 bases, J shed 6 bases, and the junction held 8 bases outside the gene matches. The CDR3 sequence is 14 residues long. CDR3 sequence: CASSSRQGVNGYTF. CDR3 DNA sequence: TGTGCCAGTAGTAGCCGGCAGGGGGTCAATGGCTACACCTTC.

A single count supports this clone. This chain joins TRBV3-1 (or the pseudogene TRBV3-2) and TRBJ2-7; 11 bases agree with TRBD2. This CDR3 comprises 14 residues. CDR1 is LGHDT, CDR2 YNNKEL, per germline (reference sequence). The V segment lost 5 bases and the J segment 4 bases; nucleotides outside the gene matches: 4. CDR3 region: CASSKGTSGYEQYF. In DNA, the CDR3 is TGTGCCAGCAGCAAAGGGACTAGCGGTTACGAGCAGTACTTC.

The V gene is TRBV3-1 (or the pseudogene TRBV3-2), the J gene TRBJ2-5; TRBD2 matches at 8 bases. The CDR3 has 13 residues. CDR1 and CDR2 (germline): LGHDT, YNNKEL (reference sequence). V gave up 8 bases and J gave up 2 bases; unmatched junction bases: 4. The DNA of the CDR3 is TGTGCCAGCGGGCGGGGGGCTCAAGAGACCCAGTACTTC. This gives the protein CASGRGAQETQYF.

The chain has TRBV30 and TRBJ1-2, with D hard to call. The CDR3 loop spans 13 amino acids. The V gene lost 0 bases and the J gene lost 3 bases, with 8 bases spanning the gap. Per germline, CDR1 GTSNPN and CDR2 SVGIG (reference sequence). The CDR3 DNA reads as TGTGCCTGGAGTGTGGGCAGAGACTATGGCTACACCTTC. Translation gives CAWSVGRDYGYTF.

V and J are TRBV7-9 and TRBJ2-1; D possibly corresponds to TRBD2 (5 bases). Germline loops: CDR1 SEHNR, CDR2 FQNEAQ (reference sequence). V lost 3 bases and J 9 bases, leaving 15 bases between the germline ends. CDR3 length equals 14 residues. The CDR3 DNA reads TGTGCCAGCAGCTTTGGTCTAGCAAAGGCTGAGCAGTTCTTC. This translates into CASSFGLAKAEQFF.

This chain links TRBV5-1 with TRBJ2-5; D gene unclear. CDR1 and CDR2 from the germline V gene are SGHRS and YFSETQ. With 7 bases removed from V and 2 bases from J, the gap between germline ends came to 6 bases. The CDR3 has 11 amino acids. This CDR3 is CASSTQETQYF. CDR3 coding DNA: TGCGCCAGCTCCACTCAAGAGACCCAGTACTTC.

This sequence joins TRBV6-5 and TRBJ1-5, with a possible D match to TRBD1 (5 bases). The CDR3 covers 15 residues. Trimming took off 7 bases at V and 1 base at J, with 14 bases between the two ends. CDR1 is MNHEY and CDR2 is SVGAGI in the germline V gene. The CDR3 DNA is TGTGCCAGCACTGCTCAGGGAGGGAGCAATCAGCCCCAGCATTTT. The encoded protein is CASTAQGGSNQPQHF.

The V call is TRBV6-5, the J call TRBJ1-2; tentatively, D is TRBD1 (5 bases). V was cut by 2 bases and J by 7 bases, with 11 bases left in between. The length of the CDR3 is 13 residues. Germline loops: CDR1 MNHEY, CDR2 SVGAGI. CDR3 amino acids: CASSYAGRGGYTF. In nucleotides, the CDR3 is TGTGCCAGCAGTTACGCGGGAAGGGGTGGCTACACCTTC.

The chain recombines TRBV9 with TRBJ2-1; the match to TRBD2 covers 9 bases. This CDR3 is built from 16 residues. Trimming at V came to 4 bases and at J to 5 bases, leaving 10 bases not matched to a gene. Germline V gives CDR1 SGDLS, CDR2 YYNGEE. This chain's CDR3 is CASSIFSGSKNNEQFF. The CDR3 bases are TGTGCCAGCAGCATTTTTAGCGGGAGCAAGAACAATGAGCAGTTCTTC.

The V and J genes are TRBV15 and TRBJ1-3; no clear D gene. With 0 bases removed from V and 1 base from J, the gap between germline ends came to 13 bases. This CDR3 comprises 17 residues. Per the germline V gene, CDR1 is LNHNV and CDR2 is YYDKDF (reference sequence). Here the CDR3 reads CATSRDRQRRSGNTIYF. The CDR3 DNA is TGTGCCACCAGCAGAGATCGACAAAGACGTTCTGGAAACACCATATATTTT.

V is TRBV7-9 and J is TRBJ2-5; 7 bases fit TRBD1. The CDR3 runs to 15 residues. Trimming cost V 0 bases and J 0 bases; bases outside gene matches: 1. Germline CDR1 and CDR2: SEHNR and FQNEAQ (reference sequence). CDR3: CASSLATGYQETQYF. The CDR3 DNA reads TGTGCCAGCAGCTTAGCGACAGGGTACCAAGAGACCCAGTACTTC.

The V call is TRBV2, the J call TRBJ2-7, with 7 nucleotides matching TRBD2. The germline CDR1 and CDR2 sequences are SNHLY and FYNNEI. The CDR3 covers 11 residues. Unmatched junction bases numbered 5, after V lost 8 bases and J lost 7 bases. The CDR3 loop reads CASLTGLEQYF. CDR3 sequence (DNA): TGTGCCAGCTTAACGGGACTAGAGCAGTACTTC. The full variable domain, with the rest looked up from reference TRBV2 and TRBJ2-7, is EPEVTQTPSHQVTQMGQEVILRCVPISNHLYFYWYRQILGQKVEFLVSFYNNEISEKSEIFDDQFSVERPDGSNFTLKIRSTKLEDSAMYFCASLTGLEQYFGPGTRLTVT.

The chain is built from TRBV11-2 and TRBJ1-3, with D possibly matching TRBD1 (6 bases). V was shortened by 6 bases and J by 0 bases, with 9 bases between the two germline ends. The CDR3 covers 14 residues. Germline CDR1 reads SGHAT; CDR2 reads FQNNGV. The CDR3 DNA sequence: TGTGCCAGCAGGCCGGACAGCTCTGGAAACACCATATATTTT. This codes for CASRPDSSGNTIYF.

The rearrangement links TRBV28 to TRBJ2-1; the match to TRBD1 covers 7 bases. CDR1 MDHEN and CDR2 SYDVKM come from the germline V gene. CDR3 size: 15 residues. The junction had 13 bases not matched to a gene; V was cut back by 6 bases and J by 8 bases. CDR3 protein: CASSSRDSIYDEQFF. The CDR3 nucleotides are TGTGCCAGCAGCTCTAGGGACAGCATATACGATGAGCAGTTCTTC.

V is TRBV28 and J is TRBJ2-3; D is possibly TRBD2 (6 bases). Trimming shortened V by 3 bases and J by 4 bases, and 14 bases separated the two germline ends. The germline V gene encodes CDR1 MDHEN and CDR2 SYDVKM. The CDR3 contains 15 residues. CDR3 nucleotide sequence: TGTGCCAGCAGTTTGGGCGGGGTCATGTCAGATACGCAGTATTTT. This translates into CASSLGGVMSDTQYF.

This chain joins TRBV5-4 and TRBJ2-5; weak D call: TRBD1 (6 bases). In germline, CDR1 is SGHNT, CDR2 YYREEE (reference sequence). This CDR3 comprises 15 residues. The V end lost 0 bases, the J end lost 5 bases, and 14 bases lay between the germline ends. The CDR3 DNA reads TGTGCCAGCAGCTTGGATAGCAGGGGCACCGAGACCCAGTACTTC. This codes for CASSLDSRGTETQYF.

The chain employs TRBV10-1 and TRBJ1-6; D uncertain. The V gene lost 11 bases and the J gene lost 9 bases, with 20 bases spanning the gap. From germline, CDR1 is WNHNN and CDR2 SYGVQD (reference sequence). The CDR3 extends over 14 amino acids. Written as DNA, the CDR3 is TGCGCCCACAAAGGAGGGCCATTCACTTCACCCCTCCACTTT. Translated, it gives CAHKGGPFTSPLHF.

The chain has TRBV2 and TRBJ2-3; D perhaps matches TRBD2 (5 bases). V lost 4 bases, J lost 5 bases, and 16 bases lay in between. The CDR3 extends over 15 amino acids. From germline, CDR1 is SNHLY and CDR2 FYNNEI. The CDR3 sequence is CASSAGPAVKDTQYF. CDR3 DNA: TGTGCCAGCAGTGCCGGGCCAGCGGTTAAAGATACGCAGTATTTT.

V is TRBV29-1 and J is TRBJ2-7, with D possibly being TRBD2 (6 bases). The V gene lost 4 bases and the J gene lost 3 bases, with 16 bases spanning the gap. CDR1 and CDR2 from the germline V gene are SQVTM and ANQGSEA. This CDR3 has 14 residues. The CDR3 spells CSVGGRDSGYEQYF. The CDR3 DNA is TGCAGCGTTGGTGGACGGGACTCGGGCTACGAGCAGTACTTC.

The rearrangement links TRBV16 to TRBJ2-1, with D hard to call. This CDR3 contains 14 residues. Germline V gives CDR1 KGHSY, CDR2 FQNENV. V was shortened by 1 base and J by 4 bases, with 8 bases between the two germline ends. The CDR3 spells CASSQLYGYNEQFF. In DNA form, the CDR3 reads TGTGCCAGCAGCCAATTGTACGGGTACAATGAGCAGTTCTTC. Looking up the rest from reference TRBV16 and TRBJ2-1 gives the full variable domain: GEEVAQTPKHLVRGEGQKAKLYCAPIKGHSYVFWYQQVLKNEFKFLISFQNENVFDETGMPKERFSAKCLPNSPCSLEIQATKLEDSAVYFCASSQLYGYNEQFFGPGTRLTVL.

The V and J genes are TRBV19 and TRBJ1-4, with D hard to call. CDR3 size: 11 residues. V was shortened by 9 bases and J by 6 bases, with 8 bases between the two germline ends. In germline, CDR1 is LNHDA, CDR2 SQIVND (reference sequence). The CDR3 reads CASAEDEKLFF. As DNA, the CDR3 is TGTGCCAGCGCCGAGGATGAAAAACTGTTTTTT.